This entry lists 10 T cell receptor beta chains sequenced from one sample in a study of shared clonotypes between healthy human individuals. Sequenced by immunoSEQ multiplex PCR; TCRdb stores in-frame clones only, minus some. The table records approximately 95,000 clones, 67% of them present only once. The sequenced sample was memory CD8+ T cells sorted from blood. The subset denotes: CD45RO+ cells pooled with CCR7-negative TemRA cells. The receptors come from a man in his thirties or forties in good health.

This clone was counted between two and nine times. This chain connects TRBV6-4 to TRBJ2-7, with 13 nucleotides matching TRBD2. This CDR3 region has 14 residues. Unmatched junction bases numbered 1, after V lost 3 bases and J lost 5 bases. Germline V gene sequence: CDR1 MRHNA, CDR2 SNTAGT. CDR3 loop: CASSELAGGHEQYF. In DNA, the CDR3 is TGTGCCAGCAGTGAACTAGCGGGAGGGCACGAGCAGTACTTC.

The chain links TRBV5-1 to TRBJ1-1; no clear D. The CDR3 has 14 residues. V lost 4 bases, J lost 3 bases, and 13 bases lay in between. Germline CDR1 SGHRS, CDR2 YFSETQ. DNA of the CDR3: TGCGCCAGCAGCAAGGAGGATTTGGACACTGAAGCTTTCTTT. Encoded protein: CASSKEDLDTEAFF. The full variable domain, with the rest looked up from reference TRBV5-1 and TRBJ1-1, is KAGVTQTPRYLIKTRGQQVTLSCSPISGHRSVSWYQQTPGQGLQFLFEYFSETQRNKGNFPGRFSGRQFSNSRSEMNVSTLELGDSALYLCASSKEDLDTEAFFGQGTRLTVV.

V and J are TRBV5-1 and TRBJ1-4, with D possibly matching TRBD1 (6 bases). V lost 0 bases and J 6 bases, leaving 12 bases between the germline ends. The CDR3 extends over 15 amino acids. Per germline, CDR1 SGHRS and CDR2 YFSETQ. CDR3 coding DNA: TGCGCCAGCAGCTTGGTCCGGGGGCTGGATGAAAAACTGTTTTTT. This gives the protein CASSLVRGLDEKLFF.

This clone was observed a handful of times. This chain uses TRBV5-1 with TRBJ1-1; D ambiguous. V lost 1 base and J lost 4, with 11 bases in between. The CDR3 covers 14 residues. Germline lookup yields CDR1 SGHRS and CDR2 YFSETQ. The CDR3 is CASSLSQGITEAFF. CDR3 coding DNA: TGCGCCAGCAGCTTGTCACAAGGGATCACTGAAGCTTTCTTT.

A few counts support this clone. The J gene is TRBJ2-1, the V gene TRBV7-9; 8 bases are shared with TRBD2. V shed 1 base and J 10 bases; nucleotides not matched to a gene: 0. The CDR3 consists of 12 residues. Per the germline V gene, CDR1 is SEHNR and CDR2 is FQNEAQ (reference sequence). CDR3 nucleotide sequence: TGTGCCAGCAGCTTAGGACTAGCGGAGCAGTTCTTC. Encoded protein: CASSLGLAEQFF.

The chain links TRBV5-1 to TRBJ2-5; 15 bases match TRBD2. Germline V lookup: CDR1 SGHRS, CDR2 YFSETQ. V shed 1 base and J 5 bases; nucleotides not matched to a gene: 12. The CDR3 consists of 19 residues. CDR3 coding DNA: TGCGCCAGCAGCTTGTTGGGGACTAGCGGGAGGATGTCTCAGGAGACCCAGTACTTC. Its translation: CASSLLGTSGRMSQETQYF.

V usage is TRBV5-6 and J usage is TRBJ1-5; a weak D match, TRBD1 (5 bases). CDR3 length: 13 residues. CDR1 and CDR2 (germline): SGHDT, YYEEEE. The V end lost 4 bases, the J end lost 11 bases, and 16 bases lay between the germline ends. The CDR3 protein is CASSPFLGDSQHF. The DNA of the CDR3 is TGTGCCAGCAGCCCCTTTTTGGGGGATTCCCAGCATTTT.

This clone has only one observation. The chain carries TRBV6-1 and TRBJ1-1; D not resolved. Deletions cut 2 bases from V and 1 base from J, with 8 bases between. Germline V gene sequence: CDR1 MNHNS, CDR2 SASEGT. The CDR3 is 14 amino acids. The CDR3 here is CASSEPGRNTEAFF. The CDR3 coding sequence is TGTGCCAGCAGTGAACCCGGGAGGAACACTGAAGCTTTCTTT.

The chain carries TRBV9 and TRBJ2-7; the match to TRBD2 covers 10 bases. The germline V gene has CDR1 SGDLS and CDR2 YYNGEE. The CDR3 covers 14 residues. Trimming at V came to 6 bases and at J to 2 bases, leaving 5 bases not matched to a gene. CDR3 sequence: CASTQGTSAYEQYF. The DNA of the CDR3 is TGTGCCAGCACCCAAGGGACTAGCGCCTACGAGCAGTACTTC.

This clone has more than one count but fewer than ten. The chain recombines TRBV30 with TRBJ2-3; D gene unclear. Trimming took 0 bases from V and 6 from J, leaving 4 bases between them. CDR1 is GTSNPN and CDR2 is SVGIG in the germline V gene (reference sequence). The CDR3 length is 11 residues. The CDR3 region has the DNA TGTGCCTGGAGTGTTGGGGATACGCAGTATTTT. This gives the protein CAWSVGDTQYF.